The entry below describes one T cell receptor beta chain. What it binds is unknown. The data originate from a study of cytomegalovirus exposure and HLA in healthy donors. The study, taken as a whole, reports: A later analysis found most CMV-associated TCR beta chains apparently HLA-restricted.

PCR amplification relied on 60 Vbeta primers (plus 13 Jbeta primers). Data came from immunoSEQ multiplex PCR; TCRdb stores just in-frame clones and leaves some out. This sample's table reports 45,000 to 60,000 clones. The CDR3 sequence is 17 residues long. V dropped 0 bases and J dropped 4; count of bases not matched to a gene: 8. The V gene's germline CDR1 is SGHVS and CDR2 FQNEAQ. The sequencing sample was made of PBMCs. The sequence came from a woman in her 40s in good health and CMV-seronegative. This rearrangement joins TRBV7-8 to TRBJ1-2; the match to TRBD1 covers 10 bases. The CDR3 spells CASSLAGQGSVLYGYTF. The CDR3 coding sequence is TGTGCCAGCAGCTTAGCGGGACAGGGGTCGGTCCTCTATGGCTACACCTTC.